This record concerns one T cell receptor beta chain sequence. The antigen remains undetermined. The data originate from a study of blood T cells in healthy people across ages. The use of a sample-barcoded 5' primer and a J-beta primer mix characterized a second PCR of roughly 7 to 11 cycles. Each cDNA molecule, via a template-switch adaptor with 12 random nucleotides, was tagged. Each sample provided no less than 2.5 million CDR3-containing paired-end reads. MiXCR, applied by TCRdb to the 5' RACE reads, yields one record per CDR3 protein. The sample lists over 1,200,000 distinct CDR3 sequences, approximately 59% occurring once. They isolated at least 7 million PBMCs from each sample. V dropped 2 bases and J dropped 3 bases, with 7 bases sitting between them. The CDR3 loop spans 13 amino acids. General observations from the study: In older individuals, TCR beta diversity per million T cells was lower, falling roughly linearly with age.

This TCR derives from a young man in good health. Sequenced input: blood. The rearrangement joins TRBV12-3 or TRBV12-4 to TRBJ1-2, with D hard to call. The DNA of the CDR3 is TGTGCCAGCAGTTTACAGGACTACTATGGCTACACCTTC. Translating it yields CASSLQDYYGYTF.